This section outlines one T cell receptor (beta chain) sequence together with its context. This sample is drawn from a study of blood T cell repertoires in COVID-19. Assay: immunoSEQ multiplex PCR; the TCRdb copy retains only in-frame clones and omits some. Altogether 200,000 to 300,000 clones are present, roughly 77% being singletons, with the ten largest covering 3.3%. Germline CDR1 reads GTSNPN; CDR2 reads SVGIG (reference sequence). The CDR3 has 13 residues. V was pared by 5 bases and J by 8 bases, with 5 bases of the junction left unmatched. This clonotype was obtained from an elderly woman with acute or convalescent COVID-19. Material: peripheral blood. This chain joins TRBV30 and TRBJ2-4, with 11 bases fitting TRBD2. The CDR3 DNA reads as TGTGCCTGGGTTACTAGCGGGAGTCACATTCAGTACTTC. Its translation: CAWVTSGSHIQYF.